What follows are 18 T cell receptor beta chains derived from one specimen sequenced in a study of identical twins. One entry per CDR3 protein results from TCRdb running MiXCR on the 5' RACE reads. This table has approximately 280,000 distinct CDR3 sequences, 6.5% to 9.5% appearing once. This same sample was also taken into another study, of yellow fever vaccine responses in identical twins.

Sequencing was carried out using memory (CD45RO+) T cells sorted from blood. The receptors derive from a woman in her late teens or twenties in good health.

Comments on this clonotype: This clone may be a read error of a much larger clone one base away. The chain is built from TRBV12-3 or TRBV12-4 and TRBJ2-2, with 8 bases matching TRBD1. This CDR3 has 17 residues. The J segment lost 4 bases and the V segment lost 6 bases, leaving 13 bases of the junction unmatched. The CDR3: CASRKNHLTGGTGELFF. The CDR3 DNA is TGTGCCAGCAGGAAGAACCACCTAACAGGGGGCACCGGGGAGCTGTTTTTT.

The V call is TRBV2, the J call TRBJ1-4, with D unclear. Germline CDR1 SNHLY, CDR2 FYNNEI. CDR3 length equals 12 residues. Trimming stripped 9 bases from V and 2 bases from J, with 7 bases between. The CDR3 nucleotides read TGTGCCAGAGGAGGGACTAATGAAAAACTGTTTTTT. It specifies CARGGTNEKLFF.

A note on this clonotype: This clone may be a read error of a much larger clone one base away. The chain combines TRBV5-1 with TRBJ1-1, with D maybe TRBD1 (5 bases). Looked up from germline, CDR1 is SGHRS and CDR2 is YFSETQ. The CDR3 runs 15 residues. The CDR3: CSSSLEGQMNTEAFF. CDR3 sequence (DNA): TGCTCCAGCAGCTTGGAGGGGCAAATGAACACTGAAGCTTTCTTT.

This clonotype was found many times. The chain joins TRBV5-1 to TRBJ2-2, with 7 nucleotides matching TRBD1. Germline V lookup: CDR1 SGHRS, CDR2 YFSETQ. The V gene end was trimmed by 2 bases and the J gene end by 1 base; junction bases not matched to a gene: 2. This CDR3 has 15 amino acids. The CDR3 DNA is TGCGCCAGCAGCTTAGGGGGCCAGAACACCGGGGAGCTGTTTTTT. Translation gives CASSLGGQNTGELFF.

The CDR3 here is CASSLSETPSYEQYF. Here the CDR3 DNA reads TGTGCCAGCAGCTTATCAGAGACCCCCTCCTACGAGCAGTACTTC. V gene TRBV7-8 combines with J gene TRBJ2-7; unclear D gene. CDR3 length equals 15 residues. In germline, CDR1 is SGHVS, CDR2 FQNEAQ. The V end was cut by 2 bases, the J end by 0 bases, with 11 bases between.

This clonotype was detected ten times or more. V gene TRBV4-1 combines with J gene TRBJ2-1; D is uncertain. Between the trimmed V and J ends, which lost 2 bases and 0 bases, there was a span of 8 bases. Germline V lookup: CDR1 MGHRA, CDR2 YSYEKL. The CDR3 has 15 residues. The CDR3 region is CASSQQESSYNEQFF. The CDR3 DNA follows: TGCGCCAGCAGCCAACAGGAGAGCTCCTACAATGAGCAGTTCTTC.

The chain joins TRBV11-2 to TRBJ2-1; weak D call: TRBD2 (6 bases). Germline CDR1 and CDR2: SGHAT and FQNNGV. This CDR3 has 15 residues. V was trimmed by 10 bases and J by 9 bases, leaving 25 bases between them. Here the CDR3 DNA reads TGTGCCATCCCCTCGGGGACGCGGGGTGGGAGTGAGCAGTTCTTC. This codes for CAIPSGTRGGSEQFF.

The chain combines TRBV3-1 with TRBJ2-1; perhaps TRBD2 as D (5 bases). Trimming removed 4 bases from V and 1 base from J, with 11 bases in between. Germline V CDR1 and CDR2: LGHDT, YNNKEL (reference sequence). The CDR3 is 15 residues long. The CDR3 bases are TGTGCCAGCAGCCCGACTACCGGTTCCTACAATGAGCAGTTCTTC. It translates to CASSPTTGSYNEQFF.

There are a few counts of this clonotype. The chain is built from TRBV20-1 and TRBJ1-1; 9 bases match TRBD1. The length of the CDR3 is 13 residues. V gave up 6 bases and J gave up 4 bases; unmatched junction bases: 6. The V gene's germline CDR1 is DFQATT and CDR2 SNEGSKA (reference sequence). The CDR3 nucleotides read TGCAGTGCCGAAGGGACAGGGAGCACTGAAGCTTTCTTT. Protein sequence: CSAEGTGSTEAFF.

The chain combines TRBV3-1 with TRBJ2-1, with D possibly TRBD2 on 6 matching bases. The CDR3 contains 15 residues. V lost 10 bases and J lost 3, with 19 bases in between. The germline V gene encodes CDR1 LGHDT and CDR2 YNNKEL (reference sequence). The CDR3 DNA follows: TGTGCCACCTCCCAGCAGGGACTCCTCTACAATGAGCAGTTCTTC. Its protein is CATSQQGLLYNEQFF.

This clonotype was detected many times. The chain uses TRBV12-3 or TRBV12-4 and TRBJ2-2, with D possibly matching TRBD1 (6 bases). V was trimmed by 8 bases and J by 4 bases, leaving 14 bases between them. The CDR3 loop spans 14 amino acids. For the CDR3, the DNA is TGTGCCAGCGGCCGGGACACAACCACCGGGGAGCTGTTTTTT. This encodes CASGRDTTTGELFF.

Ten or more counts support this clonotype. The V call is TRBV29-1, the J call TRBJ1-2; 9 bases map to TRBD1. Germline V CDR1 and CDR2: SQVTM, ANQGSEA. Trimming at V came to 5 bases and at J to 6 bases, leaving 10 bases not matched to a gene. The CDR3 has 14 amino acids. For the CDR3, the DNA is TGCAGCGTTATCCGGGACAGGGAGATTAATGGCTACACCTTC. Translating it yields CSVIRDREINGYTF. Full variable domain (remainder filled in from reference TRBV29-1 and TRBJ1-2): SAVISQKPSRDICQRGTSLTIQCQVDSQVTMMFWYRQQPGQSLTLIATANQGSEATYESGFVIDKFPISRPNLTFSTLTVSNMSPEDSSIYLCSVIRDREINGYTFGSGTRLTVV.

This clonotype was counted only a few times. The chain joins TRBV20-1 to TRBJ2-5; D may be TRBD2 (6 bases). Trimming took off 1 base at V and 5 bases at J, with 14 bases between the two ends. In germline, CDR1 is DFQATT, CDR2 SNEGSKA (reference sequence). This CDR3 is built from 14 residues. CDR3 sequence (DNA): TGCAGTGCTAGAGCCCCTGGGGGGTTGGAGACCCAGTACTTC. It specifies CSARAPGGLETQYF.

The rearrangement links TRBV20-1 to TRBJ1-2, with D unresolved. CDR1 is DFQATT, CDR2 SNEGSKA, per germline (reference sequence). The CDR3 totals 11 residues. The ends were cut back, 6 bases at V and 8 bases at J, with 13 bases in the middle. DNA for the CDR3: TGCAGTGCGTCAGATAACCAGGGCTACACCTTC. Translated: CSASDNQGYTF.

This clonotype was detected only a few times. The chain is built from TRBV20-1 and TRBJ2-1, with 10 bases lining up with TRBD2. The CDR3 totals 19 residues. Trimming cost V 3 bases and J 3 bases; bases outside gene matches: 17. Per the germline V gene, CDR1 is DFQATT and CDR2 is SNEGSKA (reference sequence). The CDR3 DNA is TGCAGTGCTAGCACTCGGCGGACTAGCGGCAAGTCCGACTACAATGAGCAGTTCTTC. Translated: CSASTRRTSGKSDYNEQFF.

CDR3 in amino acids: CASSFEGNEQYV. CDR3 DNA: TGTGCCAGCAGCTTCGAGGGAAACGAGCAGTACGTC. This chain uses TRBV7-8 with TRBJ2-7; the D gene is possibly TRBD2 (5 bases). Trimming stripped 3 bases from V and 5 bases from J, with 8 bases between. CDR1 and CDR2 from the germline V gene are SGHVS and FQNEAQ. The CDR3 covers 12 residues.

This clonotype was counted between two and nine times. V is TRBV18 and J is TRBJ2-7, with D possibly being TRBD1 (5 bases). The V end was cut by 2 bases, the J end by 6 bases, with 8 bases between. From germline, CDR1 is KGHSH and CDR2 LQKENI. This CDR3 has 12 amino acids. The CDR3: CASSPGTGEQYV. The CDR3 region has the DNA TGTGCCAGCTCACCAGGAACAGGCGAGCAGTACGTC.

The rearrangement uses TRBV28 and TRBJ2-5, with D possibly being TRBD1 (6 bases). Germline V gene data show CDR1 as MDHEN and CDR2 as SYDVKM. V lost 5 bases and J lost 4, with 17 bases in between. CDR3 length: 15 residues. The CDR3 DNA reads as TGTGCCAGCAGTGGGGGTGTTTGGGGGCGAGAGACCCAGTACTTC. Amino acid sequence: CASSGGVWGRETQYF.